One sample yielded the 10 T cell receptor beta chains listed below, sequenced in a study of spatial heterogeneity in lung cancer. The time point here: sample taken at primary tumor resection. Frozen PBMC, nontumor lung or tumor provided whole RNA, which was sequenced unsorted. TCRdb ran MiXCR on the 5' RACE reads and lists one entry per CDR3 protein. In the table there are roughly 79,000 distinct CDR3 sequences, around 13% of which are singletons. Sample: PBMCs, taken at surgery. Receptors were obtained from a male donor with early-stage non-small cell lung cancer.

This clonotype was observed many times. The chain recombines TRBV29-1 with TRBJ2-5; maybe TRBD2 (5 bases). Germline V gene lookup returns CDR1 SQVTM and CDR2 ANQGSEA. There are 13 residues in the CDR3. V lost 4 bases and J lost 5, with 14 bases in between. The CDR3 reads CSVGPGTGETQYF. CDR3 DNA: TGCAGCGTTGGCCCGGGAACGGGTGAGACCCAGTACTTC.

The V call is TRBV3-1, the J call TRBJ2-2; 7 bases agree with TRBD1. The CDR3 is 17 amino acids. CDR1 and CDR2 from the germline V gene are LGHDT and YNNKEL (reference sequence). The ends lost 0 bases at V and 6 bases at J; junction bases unmatched: 10. The chain's CDR3 is CASSQERQGRYSGELFF. For the CDR3, the DNA is TGTGCCAGCAGCCAAGAACGACAGGGCAGATACTCCGGGGAGCTGTTTTTT.

There are a few counts of this clonotype. This sequence joins TRBV7-9 and TRBJ2-5; the match to TRBD2 covers 11 bases. CDR3 length: 15 amino acids. V dropped 4 bases and J dropped 5; count of bases not matched to a gene: 6. Germline V lookup: CDR1 SEHNR, CDR2 FQNEAQ (reference sequence). The DNA of the CDR3 is TGTGCCAGCAGCTCCACGACTAGCGGGGTGGAGACCCAGTACTTC. It yields the protein CASSSTTSGVETQYF. The full variable domain, rest sourced from reference TRBV7-9 and TRBJ2-5, is DTGVSQNPRHKITKRGQNVTFRCDPISEHNRLYWYRQTLGQGPEFLTYFQNEAQLEKSRLLSDRFSAERPKGSFSTLEIQRTEQGDSAMYLCASSSTTSGVETQYFGPGTRLLVL.

The chain uses TRBV29-1 and TRBJ1-2, with 8 bases identical to TRBD1. The CDR3 has 13 amino acids. The V segment lost 3 bases and the J segment 7 bases; nucleotides outside the gene matches: 7. The germline V gene has CDR1 SQVTM and CDR2 ANQGSEA. The CDR3 region has the DNA TGCAGCGTTGAGCTACAGGGGGTATTTGGCTACACCTTC. Encoded protein: CSVELQGVFGYTF.

In this sample, this clonotype turned up many times. The J gene is TRBJ2-7, the V gene TRBV20-1; TRBD2 aligns across 8 bases. Germline lookup yields CDR1 DFQATT and CDR2 SNEGSKA (reference sequence). CDR3 length: 15 amino acids. V gave up 3 bases and J gave up 5 bases; unmatched junction bases: 12. The CDR3 coding sequence is TGCAGTGCTAGTCCTCCGGGACTAGGGATTGACGAGCAGTACTTC. It codes for CSASPPGLGIDEQYF.

This clonotype was counted a few times. Here the CDR3 DNA reads TGCAGCGTTACCCAGGAATCAGATACGCAGTATTTT. Its protein product is CSVTQESDTQYF. The chain uses TRBV29-1 and TRBJ2-3; D remains ambiguous. Trimming removed 5 bases from V and 4 bases from J, with 10 bases in between. Germline lookup yields CDR1 SQVTM and CDR2 ANQGSEA. There are 12 residues in the CDR3.

J is TRBJ2-3 and V is TRBV20-1, with 11 bases matching TRBD1. The CDR3 sequence is 14 residues long. Germline lookup yields CDR1 DFQATT and CDR2 SNEGSKA (reference sequence). With 6 bases clipped from V and 4 bases from J, the junction kept 6 bases outside the gene matches. CDR3 DNA sequence: TGCAGTGCACCTTGGGGACAGGGGGCAGATACGCAGTATTTT. Encoded protein: CSAPWGQGADTQYF.

This clonotype was counted a single time. The genes are TRBV29-1 and TRBJ2-2; 10 positions match TRBD1. Germline CDR1 and CDR2: SQVTM and ANQGSEA. The CDR3 consists of 14 residues. The trim removed 6 bases at V and 7 bases at J, leaving 8 bases unmatched. The DNA of the CDR3 is TGCAGCGTGGGCGTGACAGGGGGCAGCGGGGAGCTGTTTTTT. This codes for CSVGVTGGSGELFF.

The chain is built from TRBV6-2 or TRBV6-3 and TRBJ2-5; a possible D gene is TRBD2 (5 bases). Trimming shortened V by 5 bases and J by 5 bases, and 15 bases separated the two germline ends. CDR3 length: 14 residues. The germline V gene has CDR1 MNHEY and CDR2 SVGEGT. The CDR3: CASSALAGYETQYF. CDR3 in DNA: TGTGCCAGCAGTGCTCTCGCGGGTTACGAGACCCAGTACTTC.

On this clonotype: A read error may produce the germline difference seen at one junction end. This chain links TRBV11-2 with TRBJ2-2; D unresolved. The CDR3 runs 13 residues. The V gene's germline CDR1 is SGHAT and CDR2 FQNNGV. CDR3 coding DNA: TGTGCCAGCAGCCTAGACTACACCGGGGAGCTGTTTTTT. Translated: CASSLDYTGELFF.